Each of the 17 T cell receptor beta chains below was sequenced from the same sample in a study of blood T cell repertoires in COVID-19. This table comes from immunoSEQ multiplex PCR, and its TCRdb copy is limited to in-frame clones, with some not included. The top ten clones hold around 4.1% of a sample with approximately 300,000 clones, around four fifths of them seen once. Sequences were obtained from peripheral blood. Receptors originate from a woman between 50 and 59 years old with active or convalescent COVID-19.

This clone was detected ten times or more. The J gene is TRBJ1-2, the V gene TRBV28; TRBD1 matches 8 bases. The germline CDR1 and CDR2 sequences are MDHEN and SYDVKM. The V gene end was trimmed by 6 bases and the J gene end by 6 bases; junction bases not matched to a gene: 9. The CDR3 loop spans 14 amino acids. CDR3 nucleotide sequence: TGTGCCAGCAGAGATATTGGACAGGGTCATGGCTACACCTTC. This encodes CASRDIGQGHGYTF.

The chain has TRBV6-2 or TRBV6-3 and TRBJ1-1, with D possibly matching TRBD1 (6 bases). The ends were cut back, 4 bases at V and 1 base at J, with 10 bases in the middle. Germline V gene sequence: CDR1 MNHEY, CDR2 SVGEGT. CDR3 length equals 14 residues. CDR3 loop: CASSLRGRNTEAFF. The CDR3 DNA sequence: TGTGCCAGCAGTTTGAGGGGGAGGAACACTGAAGCTTTCTTT.

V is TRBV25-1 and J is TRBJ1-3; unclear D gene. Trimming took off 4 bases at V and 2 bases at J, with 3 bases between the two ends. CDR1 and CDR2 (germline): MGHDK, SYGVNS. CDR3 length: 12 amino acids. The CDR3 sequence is CASSAAGNTIYF. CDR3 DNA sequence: TGTGCCAGCAGTGCGGCTGGAAACACCATATATTTT. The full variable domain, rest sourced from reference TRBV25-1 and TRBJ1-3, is EADIYQTPRYLVIGTGKKITLECSQTMGHDKMYWYQQDPGMELHLIHYSYGVNSTEKGDLSSESTVSRIRTEHFPLTLESARPSHTSQYLCASSAAGNTIYFGEGSWLTVV.

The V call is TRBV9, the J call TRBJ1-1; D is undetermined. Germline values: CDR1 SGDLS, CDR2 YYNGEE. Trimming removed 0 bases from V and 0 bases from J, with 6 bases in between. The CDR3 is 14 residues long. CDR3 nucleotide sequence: TGTGCCAGCAGCGTAGCTAGAGTGAACACTGAAGCTTTCTTT. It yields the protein CASSVARVNTEAFF.

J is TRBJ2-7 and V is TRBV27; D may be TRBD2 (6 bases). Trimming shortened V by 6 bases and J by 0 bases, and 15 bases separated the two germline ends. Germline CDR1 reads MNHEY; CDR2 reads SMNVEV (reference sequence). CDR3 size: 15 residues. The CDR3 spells CASSHGVADSYEQYF. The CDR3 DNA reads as TGTGCCAGCAGCCACGGGGTAGCGGACTCCTACGAGCAGTACTTC.

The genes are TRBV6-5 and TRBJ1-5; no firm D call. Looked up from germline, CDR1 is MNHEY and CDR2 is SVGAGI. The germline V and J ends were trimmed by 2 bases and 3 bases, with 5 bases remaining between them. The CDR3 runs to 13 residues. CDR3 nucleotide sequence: TGTGCCAGCAGTTACAACAACAATCAGCCCCAGCATTTT. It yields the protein CASSYNNNQPQHF.

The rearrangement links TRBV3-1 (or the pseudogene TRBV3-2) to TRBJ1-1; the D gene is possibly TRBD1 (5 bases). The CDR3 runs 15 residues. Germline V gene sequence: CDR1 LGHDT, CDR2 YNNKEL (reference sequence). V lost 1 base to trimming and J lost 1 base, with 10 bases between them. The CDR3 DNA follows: TGTGCCAGCAGCCAAGGGCAGGGTGAGAACACTGAAGCTTTCTTT. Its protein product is CASSQGQGENTEAFF.

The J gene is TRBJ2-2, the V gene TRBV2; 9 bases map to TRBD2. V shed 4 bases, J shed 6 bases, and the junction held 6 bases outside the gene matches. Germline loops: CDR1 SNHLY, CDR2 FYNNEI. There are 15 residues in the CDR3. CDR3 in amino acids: CASSGAGGPAGELFF. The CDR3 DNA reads TGTGCCAGCAGTGGGGCGGGAGGGCCAGCCGGGGAGCTGTTTTTT.

The CDR3 coding sequence is TGTGCCAGCAGCCGGACTAGCGGGAGACAGGAGACCCAGTACTTC. This translates into CASSRTSGRQETQYF. The chain recombines TRBV5-4 with TRBJ2-5, with TRBD2 identical over 13 bases. The CDR3 length is 15 residues. Germline trimming cut 4 bases from V and 5 bases from J; bases unmatched to any gene: 5. Germline CDR1 is SGHNT and CDR2 is YYREEE (reference sequence). Supplemented by reference TRBV5-4 and TRBJ2-5, the full variable domain reads ETGVTQSPTHLIKTRGQQVTLRCSSQSGHNTVSWYQQALGQGPQFIFQYYREEENGRGNFPPRFSGLQFPNYSSELNVNALELDDSALYLCASSRTSGRQETQYFGPGTRLLVL.

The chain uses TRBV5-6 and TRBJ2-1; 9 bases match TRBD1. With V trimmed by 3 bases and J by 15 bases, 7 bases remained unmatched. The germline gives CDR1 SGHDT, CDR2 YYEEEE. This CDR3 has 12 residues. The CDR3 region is CASSWGTGQRFF. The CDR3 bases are TGTGCCAGCAGCTGGGGGACAGGGCAGAGGTTCTTC.

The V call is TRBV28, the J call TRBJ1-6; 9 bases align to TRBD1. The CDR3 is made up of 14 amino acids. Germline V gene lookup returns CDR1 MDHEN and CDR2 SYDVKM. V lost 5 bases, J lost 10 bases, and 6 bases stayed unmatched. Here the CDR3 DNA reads TGTGCCAGCAGTCCAGGGACAGGGTCGTCACCCCTCCACTTT. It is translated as CASSPGTGSSPLHF.

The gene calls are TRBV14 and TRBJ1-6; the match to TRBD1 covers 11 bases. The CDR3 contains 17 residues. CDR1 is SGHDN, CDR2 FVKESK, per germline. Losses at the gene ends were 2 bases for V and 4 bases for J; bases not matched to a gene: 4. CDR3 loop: CASSQLRDRGYNSPLHF. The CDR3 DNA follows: TGTGCCAGCAGCCAACTCCGGGACAGGGGGTATAATTCACCCCTCCACTTT.

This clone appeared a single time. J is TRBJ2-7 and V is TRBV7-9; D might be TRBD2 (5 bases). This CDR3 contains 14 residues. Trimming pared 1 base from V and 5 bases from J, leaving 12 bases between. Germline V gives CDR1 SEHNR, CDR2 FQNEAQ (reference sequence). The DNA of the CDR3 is TGTGCCAGCAGCTTAGGTAGAGGGTTCCACGAGCAGTACTTC. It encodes CASSLGRGFHEQYF.

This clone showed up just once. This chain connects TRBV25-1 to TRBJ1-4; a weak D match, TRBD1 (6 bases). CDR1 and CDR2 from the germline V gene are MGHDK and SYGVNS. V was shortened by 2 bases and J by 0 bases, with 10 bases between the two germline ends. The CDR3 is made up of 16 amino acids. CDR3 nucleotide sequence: TGTGCCAGCAGTGAAATGGCAGGGGCAACTAATGAAAAACTGTTTTTT. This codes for CASSEMAGATNEKLFF.

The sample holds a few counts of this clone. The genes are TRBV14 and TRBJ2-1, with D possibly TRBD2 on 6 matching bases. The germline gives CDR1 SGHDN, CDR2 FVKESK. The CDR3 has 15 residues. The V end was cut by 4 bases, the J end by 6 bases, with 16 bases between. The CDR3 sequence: CASSPRRLVGNEQFF. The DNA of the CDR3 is TGTGCCAGCAGCCCGCGGAGACTAGTTGGCAATGAGCAGTTCTTC.

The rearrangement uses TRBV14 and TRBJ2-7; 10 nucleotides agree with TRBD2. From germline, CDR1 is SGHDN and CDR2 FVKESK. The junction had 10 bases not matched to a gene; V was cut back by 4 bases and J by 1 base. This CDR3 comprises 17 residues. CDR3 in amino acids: CASSPRSLAGESYEQYF. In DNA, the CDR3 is TGTGCCAGCAGCCCAAGGTCGCTAGCGGGAGAATCCTACGAGCAGTACTTC.

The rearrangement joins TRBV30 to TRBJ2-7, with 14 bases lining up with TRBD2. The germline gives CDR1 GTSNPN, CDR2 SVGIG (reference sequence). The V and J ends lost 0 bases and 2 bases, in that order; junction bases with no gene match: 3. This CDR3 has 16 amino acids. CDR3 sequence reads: CAWSVAGLAGAYEQYF. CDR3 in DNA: TGTGCCTGGAGTGTTGCGGGACTAGCGGGAGCCTACGAGCAGTACTTC.